This T cell receptor beta chain was found in a study of cytomegalovirus exposure and HLA in healthy donors. The study's findings and limits: Three CMV-associated chains proved CMV antigen-specific in vitro.

Researchers ran the PCR with 60 Vbeta and 13 Jbeta primers. The method was immunoSEQ multiplex PCR; TCRdb's version includes in-frame clones alone and lacks a portion of them. The profile shows 150,000 to 200,000 clones, 75% to 85% of them singletons. The CDR3 totals 14 residues. Trimming took 6 bases from V and 7 from J, leaving 16 bases between them. In germline, CDR1 is MNHEY, CDR2 SMNVEV (reference sequence). To note about this clone: Its antigen is not known.

Sequencing input: PBMCs. The sequence derives from a woman younger than 35 in good health and CMV-seropositive. This rearrangement joins TRBV27 to TRBJ1-5; tentative D call: TRBD1 (6 bases). The CDR3: CASSPTGGVQPQHF. The CDR3 DNA reads TGTGCCAGCAGCCCCACGGGGGGCGTACAGCCCCAGCATTTT.